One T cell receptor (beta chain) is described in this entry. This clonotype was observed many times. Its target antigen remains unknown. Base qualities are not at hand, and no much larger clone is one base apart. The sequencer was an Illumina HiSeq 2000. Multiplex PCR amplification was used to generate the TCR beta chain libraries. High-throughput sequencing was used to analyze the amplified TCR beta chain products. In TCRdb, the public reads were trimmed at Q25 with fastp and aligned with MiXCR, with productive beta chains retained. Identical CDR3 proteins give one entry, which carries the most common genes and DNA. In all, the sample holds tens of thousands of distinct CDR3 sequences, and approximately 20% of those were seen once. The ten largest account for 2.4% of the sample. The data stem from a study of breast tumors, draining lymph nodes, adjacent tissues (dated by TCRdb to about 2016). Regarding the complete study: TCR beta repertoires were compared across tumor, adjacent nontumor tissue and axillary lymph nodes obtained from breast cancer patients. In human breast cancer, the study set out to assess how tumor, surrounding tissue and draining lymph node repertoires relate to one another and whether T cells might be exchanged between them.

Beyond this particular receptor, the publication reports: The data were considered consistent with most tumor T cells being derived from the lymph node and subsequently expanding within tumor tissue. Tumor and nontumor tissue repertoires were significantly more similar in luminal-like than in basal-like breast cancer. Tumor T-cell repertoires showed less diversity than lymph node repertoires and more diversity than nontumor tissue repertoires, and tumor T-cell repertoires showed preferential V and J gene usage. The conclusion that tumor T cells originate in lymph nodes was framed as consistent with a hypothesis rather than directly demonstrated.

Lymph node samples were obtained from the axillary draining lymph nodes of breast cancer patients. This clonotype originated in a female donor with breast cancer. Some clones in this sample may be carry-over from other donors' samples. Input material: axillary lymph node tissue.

Here the CDR3 is given as CASSYSSGEDYGYTF. The sequenced DNA: TGTGCCAGCAGTTACTCTTCAGGGGAGGACTATGGCTACACCTTC. The rearrangement joined TRBV6-2 or TRBV6-3 to TRBJ1-2; TRBD1 might be the D gene, on 6 matching bases. CDR1 MNHEY and CDR2 SVGEGT are derived from the germline V gene. Between the V and J ends, shortened by 0 bases and 3 bases respectively, the junction contains 11 bases. Spanning cysteine to phenylalanine, the CDR3 consists of 15 amino acids. Only the CDR3 portion is preserved as DNA: 45 bases, with reading frame beginning at the first base.